Sequencing of this T cell receptor beta chain was carried out in a study of cytomegalovirus exposure and HLA in healthy donors. With 60 Vbeta and 13 Jbeta primers, the PCR was carried out. Using immunoSEQ multiplex PCR, the repertoire was profiled, and TCRdb retains in-frame clones only, with some absent. The table has roughly 110,000 clones, around 78% seen once. Germline V gene sequence: CDR1 SGDLS, CDR2 YYNGEE. With 3 bases removed from V and 4 bases from J, the gap between germline ends came to 14 bases. The CDR3 runs 15 residues. Turning to this clone: Its antigen is undetermined.

Overall study results and limits: A cluster of highly shared sequence variants was likely a sequencing artifact.

This sequence was found in a man in his thirties or forties in good health and CMV-seronegative. The V call is TRBV9, the J call TRBJ1-3; D is perhaps TRBD1 (5 bases). The sequenced sample was PBMCs. The CDR3, as DNA: TGTGCCAGCAGCGCGGCGGGGGGTGCGGGAAACACCATATATTTT. This translates into CASSAAGGAGNTIYF. The full variable domain, rest sourced from reference TRBV9 and TRBJ1-3, is DSGVTQTPKHLITATGQRVTLRCSPRSGDLSVYWYQQSLDQGLQFLIQYYNGEERAKGNILERFSAQQFPDLHSELNLSSLELGDSALYFCASSAAGGAGNTIYFGEGSWLTVV.